Shown below are 16 T cell receptor beta chains from a single sample sequenced in a study of blood T cell repertoires in COVID-19. The repertoire was sequenced with immunoSEQ multiplex PCR; TCRdb's copy has only in-frame clones and lacks some. The data contain tens of thousands of clones, roughly 86% of them singletons. The material sequenced was peripheral blood. The receptor source for this set is a middle-aged man with COVID-19, enrolled during active disease.

This clone was picked up a small number of times. For the CDR3, the DNA is TGTGCCAGCAGTGACGGGAGGGATCAGCCCCAGCATTTT. Its translation is CASSDGRDQPQHF. The genes are TRBV6-1 and TRBJ1-5; D gene uncertain. Per germline, CDR1 MNHNS and CDR2 SASEGT. V was clipped by 3 bases and J by 5 bases, with 8 bases between them. The CDR3 runs 13 residues.

V is TRBV4-1 and J is TRBJ2-7; D remains unclear. Germline CDR1 MGHRA, CDR2 YSYEKL. The CDR3 covers 14 residues. Trimming removed 1 base from V and 6 bases from J, with 13 bases in between. CDR3 protein: CASSQALRSGEQYF. CDR3 sequence (DNA): TGCGCCAGCAGCCAAGCTCTACGGTCCGGCGAGCAGTACTTC.

The chain couples TRBV30 to TRBJ1-5; 7 nucleotides match TRBD1. Germline CDR1 and CDR2: GTSNPN and SVGIG (reference sequence). The CDR3 has 13 residues. The V segment lost 1 base and the J segment 6 bases; nucleotides outside the gene matches: 3. CDR3 bases: TGTGCCTGGAGTGCAGGGGGTGGTCAGCCCCAGCATTTT. Its protein product is CAWSAGGGQPQHF. The whole variable domain, filled in from reference TRBV30 and TRBJ1-5, reads SQTIHQWPATLVQPVGSPLSLECTVEGTSNPNLYWYRQAAGRGLQLLFYSVGIGQISSEVPQNLSASRPQDRQFILSSKKLLLSDSGFYLCAWSAGGGQPQHFGDGTRLSIL.

V is TRBV19 and J is TRBJ1-1, with D possibly matching TRBD1 (6 bases). The CDR3 contains 13 residues. Germline loops: CDR1 LNHDA, CDR2 SQIVND (reference sequence). V lost 5 bases, J lost 4 bases, and 11 bases lay in between. CDR3 loop: CASSPTGSTEAFF. DNA for the CDR3: TGTGCCAGTAGTCCTACAGGGAGCACTGAAGCTTTCTTT.

This chain joins TRBV4-2 and TRBJ1-3; D may be TRBD1 (6 bases). The germline V and J ends were trimmed by 2 bases and 2 bases, with 16 bases remaining between them. This CDR3 is 17 amino acids long. CDR1 is LGHNA and CDR2 is YNFKEQ in the germline V gene. CDR3 sequence reads: CASSQTSRTDTGNTIYF. The CDR3 region has the DNA TGTGCCAGCAGCCAAACCAGCCGGACAGATACTGGAAACACCATATATTTT.

This clone appeared a few times. This sample also contains other DNA sequences that code for the same CDR3. V gene TRBV5-6 combines with J gene TRBJ2-7, with 9 bases matching TRBD2. Trimming removed 1 base from V and 3 bases from J; junction bases left unmatched: 5. This CDR3 has 15 amino acids. Germline V lookup: CDR1 SGHDT, CDR2 YYEEEE. The CDR3 loop is CASSLRGGAFYEQYF. The CDR3 DNA sequence: TGTGCCAGCAGCTTGCGCGGGGGGGCATTCTACGAGCAGTACTTC. Variable domain in full (rest from reference TRBV5-6 and TRBJ2-7): DAGVTQSPTHLIKTRGQQVTLRCSPKSGHDTVSWYQQALGQGPQFIFQYYEEEERQRGNFPDRFSGHQFPNYSSELNVNALLLGDSALYLCASSLRGGAFYEQYFGPGTRLTVT.

CDR3 coding DNA: TGTGCCAGCAGGCCTAGCGGGGGTGGAAAGCAGTACTTC. This translates into CASRPSGGGKQYF. This chain links TRBV6-5 with TRBJ2-7, with 10 nucleotides matching TRBD2. The J segment lost 8 bases and the V segment lost 6 bases, leaving 7 bases of the junction unmatched. The V gene's germline CDR1 is MNHEY and CDR2 SVGAGI. The length of the CDR3 is 13 residues.

The chain employs TRBV15 and TRBJ1-5; 8 nucleotides match TRBD1. The V gene's germline CDR1 is LNHNV and CDR2 YYDKDF (reference sequence). This CDR3 has 13 amino acids. V trimming: 6 bases; J trimming: 3 bases; junction bases outside the gene matches: 1. Written as DNA, the CDR3 is TGTGCCACCAGGGGACAGGACAATCAGCCCCAGCATTTT. Its translation is CATRGQDNQPQHF.

The rearrangement uses TRBV7-9 and TRBJ1-6; perhaps TRBD1 as D (5 bases). The ends were cut back, 0 bases at V and 7 bases at J, with 7 bases in the middle. The germline gives CDR1 SEHNR, CDR2 FQNEAQ (reference sequence). This CDR3 is built from 14 residues. The CDR3 coding sequence is TGTGCCAGCAGCTTAGCAGGGGCGAATTCACCCCTCCACTTT. Amino acid sequence: CASSLAGANSPLHF.

This clone was observed a single time. The CDR3 reads CASSPGLAGGNTGELFF. The CDR3 DNA sequence: TGTGCCAGCAGCCCGGGACTAGCGGGAGGGAACACCGGGGAGCTGTTTTTT. This rearrangement joins TRBV4-2 to TRBJ2-2, with 15 bases that match TRBD2. This CDR3 region has 17 residues. Germline loops: CDR1 LGHNA, CDR2 YNFKEQ. Trimming at V came to 4 bases and at J to 1 base, leaving 1 base not matched to a gene.

This clone was recorded only once. The gene calls are TRBV28 and TRBJ1-5, with TRBD1 matching 9 bases. The CDR3 has 17 amino acids. With V trimmed by 5 bases and J by 0 bases, 8 bases remained unmatched. Germline V gene lookup returns CDR1 MDHEN and CDR2 SYDVKM. CDR3 DNA: TGTGCCAGCAGTACCACACAGGGGGCCTATAGCAATCAGCCCCAGCATTTT. This translates into CASSTTQGAYSNQPQHF.

V gene TRBV29-1 combines with J gene TRBJ2-7; 9 bases agree with TRBD1. The V and J ends lost 4 bases and 5 bases, in that order; junction bases with no gene match: 6. CDR3 length: 13 amino acids. From germline, CDR1 is SQVTM and CDR2 ANQGSEA. CDR3 protein: CSVAHTGGNEQYF. DNA for the CDR3: TGCAGCGTTGCCCACACAGGGGGCAACGAGCAGTACTTC.

The chain employs TRBV4-1 and TRBJ2-5, with unresolved D. CDR1 MGHRA and CDR2 YSYEKL come from the germline V gene. Trimming left V 2 bases short and J 2 bases short, with 9 bases between. CDR3 length: 14 amino acids. This chain's CDR3 is CASSQRTQQETQYF. For the CDR3, the DNA is TGCGCCAGCAGCCAAAGAACTCAACAAGAGACCCAGTACTTC.

The chain has TRBV3-1 (or the pseudogene TRBV3-2) and TRBJ1-1; tentative D call: TRBD1 (5 bases). Trimming cost V 3 bases and J 1 base, with 12 bases left between them. The CDR3 is 15 residues long. Germline V lookup: CDR1 LGHDT, CDR2 YNNKEL (reference sequence). CDR3 sequence reads: CASSQGGQGNTEAFF. CDR3 coding DNA: TGTGCCAGCAGCCAGGGGGGTCAGGGGAACACTGAAGCTTTCTTT.

The chain recombines TRBV3-1 (or the pseudogene TRBV3-2) with TRBJ1-3; D is perhaps TRBD1 (5 bases). CDR1 LGHDT and CDR2 YNNKEL come from the germline V gene (reference sequence). With 5 bases removed from V and 1 base from J, the gap between germline ends came to 6 bases. The CDR3 spans 13 residues. DNA for the CDR3: TGTGCCAGCAGCAGGGGTTCTGGAAACACCATATATTTT. Amino acid sequence: CASSRGSGNTIYF.

With regard to this clone: An end of the junction does not agree with germline; a read error may underlie this. The gene calls are TRBV14 and TRBJ1-2; D is unclear. CDR1 and CDR2 (germline): SGHDN, FVKESK. This CDR3 comprises 13 residues. In DNA form, the CDR3 reads TGTGCCAGCAGCCAAGAGGGGAGGGCAGGACCATGCTTC. Translated: CASSQEGRAGPCF.